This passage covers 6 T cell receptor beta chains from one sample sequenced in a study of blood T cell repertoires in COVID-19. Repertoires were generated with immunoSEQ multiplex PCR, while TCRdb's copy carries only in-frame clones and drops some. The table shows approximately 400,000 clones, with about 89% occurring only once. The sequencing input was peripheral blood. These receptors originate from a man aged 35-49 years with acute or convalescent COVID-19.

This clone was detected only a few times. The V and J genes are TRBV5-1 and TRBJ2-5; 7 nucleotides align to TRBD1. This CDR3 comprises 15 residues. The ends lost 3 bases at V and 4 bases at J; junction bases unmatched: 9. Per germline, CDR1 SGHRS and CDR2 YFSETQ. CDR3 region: CASSYEPTGVETQYF. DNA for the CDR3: TGCGCCAGCAGCTATGAACCAACAGGGGTAGAGACCCAGTACTTC.

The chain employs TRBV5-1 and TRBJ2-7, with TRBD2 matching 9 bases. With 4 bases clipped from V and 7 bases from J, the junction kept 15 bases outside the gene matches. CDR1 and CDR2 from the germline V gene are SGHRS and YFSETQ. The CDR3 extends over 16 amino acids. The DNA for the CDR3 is TGCGCCAGCAGCCCCGGAGTCGAGCGGGGGGAAAGGGAGCAGTACTTC. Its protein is CASSPGVERGEREQYF.

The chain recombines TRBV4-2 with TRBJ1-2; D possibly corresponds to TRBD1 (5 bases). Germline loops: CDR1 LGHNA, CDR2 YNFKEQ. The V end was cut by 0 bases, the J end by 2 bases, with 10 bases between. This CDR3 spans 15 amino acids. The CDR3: CASSQEGEGNYGYTF. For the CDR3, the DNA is TGTGCCAGCAGCCAAGAAGGGGAGGGGAACTATGGCTACACCTTC.

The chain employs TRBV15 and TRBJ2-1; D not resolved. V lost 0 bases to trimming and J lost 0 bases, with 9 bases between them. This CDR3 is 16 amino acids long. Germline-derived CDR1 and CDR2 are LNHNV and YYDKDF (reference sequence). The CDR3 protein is CATSRDPRSSYNEQFF. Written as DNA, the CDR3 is TGTGCCACCAGCAGAGATCCGAGAAGCTCCTACAATGAGCAGTTCTTC.

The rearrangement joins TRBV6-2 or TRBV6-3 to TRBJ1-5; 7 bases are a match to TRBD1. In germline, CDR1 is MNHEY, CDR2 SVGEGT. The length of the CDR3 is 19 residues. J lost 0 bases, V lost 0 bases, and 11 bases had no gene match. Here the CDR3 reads CASSYSGQFFTNSNQPQHF. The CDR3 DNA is TGTGCCAGCAGTTACTCGGGACAGTTCTTCACAAATAGCAATCAGCCCCAGCATTTT.

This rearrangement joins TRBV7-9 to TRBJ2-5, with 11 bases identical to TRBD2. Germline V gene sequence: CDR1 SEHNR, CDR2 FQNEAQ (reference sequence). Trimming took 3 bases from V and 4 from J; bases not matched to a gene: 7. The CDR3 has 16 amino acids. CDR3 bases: TGTGCCAGCAGCTTTACTAGCGGGGGACTGGGAGAGACCCAGTACTTC. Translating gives CASSFTSGGLGETQYF.